The 21 T cell receptor beta chains reported below all come from one sample, sequenced in a study of cytomegalovirus exposure and HLA in healthy donors. The PCR contained 60 Vbeta and 13 Jbeta primers. TCRdb's table, derived via immunoSEQ multiplex PCR, lists solely in-frame clones and lacks some. Of nearly 200,000 clones listed, 75% to 90% are singletons. Sequencing was carried out using PBMCs. The source of these receptors is a man under 40 in good health and CMV-seronegative.

J is TRBJ2-7 and V is TRBV19; 8 bases line up with TRBD2. The CDR3 totals 15 residues. The V and J ends lost 5 bases and 3 bases, in that order; junction bases with no gene match: 9. Germline lookup yields CDR1 LNHDA and CDR2 SQIVND (reference sequence). For the CDR3, the DNA is TGTGCCAGTAGTTCCCAAGCGGGGGAGGTCTACGAGCAGTACTTC. This encodes CASSSQAGEVYEQYF.

This clone turned up a few times. The sample holds other DNA sequences that translate to the same CDR3. The J gene is TRBJ2-4, the V gene TRBV27, with a weak D call TRBD1 (5 bases). The V and J ends lost 10 bases and 6 bases respectively, with 13 bases between them. The germline V gene encodes CDR1 MNHEY and CDR2 SMNVEV (reference sequence). The length of the CDR3 is 12 residues. The CDR3 sequence is CATLDNRNIQYF. CDR3 coding DNA: TGTGCCACCCTGGACAACCGAAACATTCAGTACTTC.

The chain joins TRBV28 to TRBJ1-4, with no clear D. The CDR3 loop spans 12 amino acids. Trimming stripped 6 bases from V and 6 bases from J, with 8 bases between. Germline V gene lookup returns CDR1 MDHEN and CDR2 SYDVKM. Here the CDR3 DNA reads TGTGCCAGCAGCCTCTACTATGAAAAACTGTTTTTT. Its protein product is CASSLYYEKLFF. The variable domain in full, completed from reference TRBV28 and TRBJ1-4, reads DVKVTQSSRYLVKRTGEKVFLECVQDMDHENMFWYRQDPGLGLRLIYFSYDVKMKEKGDIPEGYSVSREKKERFSLILESASTNQTSMYLCASSLYYEKLFFGSGTQLSVL.

This chain uses TRBV7-9 with TRBJ2-1; 9 nucleotides align to TRBD2. With 5 bases clipped from V and 4 bases from J, the junction kept 18 bases outside the gene matches. CDR3 size: 19 residues. Germline loops: CDR1 SEHNR, CDR2 FQNEAQ (reference sequence). CDR3 nucleotides: TGTGCCAGCAGCACTACAGGCGGGGTAGCCAGCGGGGGGTACAATGAGCAGTTCTTC. It yields the protein CASSTTGGVASGGYNEQFF.

The V gene is TRBV2, the J gene TRBJ1-1; D remains unclear. The CDR3 sequence is 12 residues long. Trimming took 3 bases from V and 6 from J, leaving 8 bases between them. Germline CDR1 and CDR2: SNHLY and FYNNEI. The CDR3, as DNA: TGTGCCAGCAGTGAGCGGTTTCCTGAAGCTTTCTTT. Its translation: CASSERFPEAFF.

The chain couples TRBV19 to TRBJ2-1; 7 nucleotides agree with TRBD1. The CDR3 runs to 13 residues. The germline V gene encodes CDR1 LNHDA and CDR2 SQIVND (reference sequence). Trimming took 3 bases from V and 7 from J; bases not matched to a gene: 3. CDR3 sequence reads: CASSMGRGNEQFF. CDR3 sequence (DNA): TGTGCCAGTAGTATGGGCAGGGGGAATGAGCAGTTCTTC. The full variable domain, in which reference TRBV19 and TRBJ2-1 provide the parts outside the CDR3, is DGGITQSPKYLFRKEGQNVTLSCEQNLNHDAMYWYRQDPGQGLRLIYYSQIVNDFQKGDIAEGYSVSREKKESFPLTVTSAQKNPTAFYLCASSMGRGNEQFFGPGTRLTVL.

This clone was seen more than once but under ten times. The CDR3 spells CASSRIAGTSYEQYF. For the CDR3, the DNA is TGTGCCAGCAGCCGGATAGCGGGGACCTCCTACGAGCAGTACTTC. The rearrangement links TRBV2 to TRBJ2-7; TRBD2 matches at 8 bases. The CDR3 sequence is 15 residues long. The germline V gene has CDR1 SNHLY and CDR2 FYNNEI. J lost 0 bases, V lost 6 bases, and 7 bases had no gene match.

The V gene is TRBV6-5, the J gene TRBJ1-2; no reliable D call. Trimming stripped 7 bases from V and 6 bases from J, with 9 bases between. Germline assignment: CDR1 MNHEY and CDR2 SVGAGI. The CDR3 totals 11 residues. CDR3 sequence (DNA): TGTGCCAGCATTTCTGGAGATGGCTACACCTTC. It encodes CASISGDGYTF.

This chain links TRBV7-9 with TRBJ2-7, with 8 bases that match TRBD1. The V gene end was trimmed by 5 bases and the J gene end by 1 base; junction bases not matched to a gene: 4. CDR1 is SEHNR and CDR2 is FQNEAQ in the germline V gene (reference sequence). The CDR3 covers 14 residues. CDR3 region: CASSARDRSYEQYF. The CDR3 bases are TGTGCCAGCAGCGCCAGGGACAGGTCCTACGAGCAGTACTTC.

Here the CDR3 reads CASSQRGISYNEQFF. The CDR3 DNA follows: TGTGCCAGCAGTCAGCGGGGCATCTCCTACAATGAGCAGTTCTTC. The genes are TRBV7-6 and TRBJ2-1, with TRBD2 matching 7 bases. J lost 0 bases, V lost 6 bases, and 5 bases had no gene match. Germline-derived CDR1 and CDR2 are SGHVS and FNYEAQ. The CDR3 spans 15 residues.

The gene calls are TRBV2 and TRBJ1-5, with unresolved D. The CDR3 has 14 amino acids. The germline V and J ends were trimmed by 4 bases and 8 bases, with 15 bases remaining between them. Germline V lookup: CDR1 SNHLY, CDR2 FYNNEI. DNA for the CDR3: TGTGCCAGCAGTGGTTACGAGGCGATTAAGCCCCAGCATTTT. Protein sequence: CASSGYEAIKPQHF.

The chain carries TRBV7-9 and TRBJ1-2; perhaps TRBD1 as D (5 bases). CDR3 length: 15 residues. Trimming removed 0 bases at V and 3 bases at J, with 11 bases between. The germline gives CDR1 SEHNR, CDR2 FQNEAQ (reference sequence). As DNA, the CDR3 is TGTGCCAGCAGCTTAGCGACGGGGGTCGACTATGGCTACACCTTC. Translating gives CASSLATGVDYGYTF.

The V call is TRBV5-1, the J call TRBJ2-5; the match to TRBD2 covers 14 bases. The J call may be mistaken, given a closer DNA end match to TRBJ2-7. The germline V gene has CDR1 SGHRS and CDR2 YFSETQ. The CDR3 length is 17 residues. The CDR3 nucleotides read TGCGCCAGCAGCACGCTCCCGGGACTAGCGGGAGCCTACGAGCAGTACTTC. Translated, it gives CASSTLPGLAGAYEQYF.

Turning to this clone: This CDR3 is missing its conserved last phenylalanine or tryptophan, likely due to a read error. The DNA is omitted, as the CDR3 cannot be located on it reliably, and the CDR3 follows TCRdb's listing. The chain has TRBV5-6 and TRBJ2-3; the DNA was not used to check the table's D call, TRBD1. A total of 12 residues make up the CDR3, ends included. Per the germline V gene, CDR1 is SGHDT and CDR2 is YYEEEE. CDR3 loop: CASSIRTGDSFL.

The chain uses TRBV2 and TRBJ2-1; 12 bases fit TRBD2. The CDR3 totals 15 residues. The germline V gene has CDR1 SNHLY and CDR2 FYNNEI. V shed 1 base, J shed 7 bases, and the junction held 2 bases outside the gene matches. DNA of the CDR3: TGTGCCAGCAGTGAAGATACTAGCGGGAGGAATGAGCAGTTCTTC. Residues: CASSEDTSGRNEQFF.

J is TRBJ2-7 and V is TRBV4-3, with 13 bases identical to TRBD2. After removal of 0 bases from V and 0 bases from J, the junction contained 8 bases not matched to a gene. Germline CDR1 reads LGHNA; CDR2 reads YSLEER. The CDR3 covers 19 residues. As DNA, the CDR3 is TGCGCCAGCAGCCAAGAAGTACTAGCGGGGGGGATAAGCTCCTACGAGCAGTACTTC. This sequence encodes CASSQEVLAGGISSYEQYF.

The rearrangement uses TRBV2 and TRBJ1-5; D is possibly TRBD1 (5 bases). V lost 3 bases, J lost 3 bases, and 15 bases lay in between. The germline gives CDR1 SNHLY, CDR2 FYNNEI. This CDR3 region has 16 residues. The CDR3, as DNA: TGTGCCAGCAGTGATGGCCAGGGAACACTCAATCAGCCCCAGCATTTT. This sequence encodes CASSDGQGTLNQPQHF.

The chain combines TRBV4-1 with TRBJ2-2; 11 positions agree with TRBD2. In germline, CDR1 is MGHRA, CDR2 YSYEKL. The CDR3 totals 17 residues. Unmatched junction bases numbered 8, after V lost 4 bases and J lost 4 bases. The CDR3: CASSPLMLAGGTGELFF. The CDR3 DNA is TGCGCCAGCAGCCCCCTAATGCTAGCGGGAGGCACCGGGGAGCTGTTTTTT.

The V call is TRBV4-3, the J call TRBJ1-4, with D unresolved. The CDR3 contains 13 residues. Deletions cut 4 bases from V and 7 bases from J, with 10 bases between. Looked up from germline, CDR1 is LGHNA and CDR2 is YSLEER. CDR3 region: CASSPEEGEKLFF. In nucleotides, the CDR3 is TGCGCCAGCAGCCCCGAGGAGGGTGAAAAACTGTTTTTT.

The chain is built from TRBV11-3 and TRBJ2-2; tentatively, D is TRBD1 (8 bases). Deletions cut 4 bases from V and 6 bases from J, with 15 bases between. Germline-derived CDR1 and CDR2 are SGHNT and YENEEA. There are 15 residues in the CDR3. The CDR3 here is CASSSRTGRAGELFF. CDR3 bases: TGTGCCAGCAGCTCTCGGACAGGGAGGGCCGGGGAGCTGTTTTTT.

V is TRBV4-2 and J is TRBJ2-1; a weak D match, TRBD1 (6 bases). V lost 2 bases, J lost 5 bases, and 13 bases lay in between. Germline V gene lookup returns CDR1 LGHNA and CDR2 YNFKEQ. The CDR3 contains 15 residues. The CDR3 loop is CASSQTGSGDNEQFF. Here the CDR3 DNA reads TGTGCCAGCAGCCAAACAGGGAGTGGGGACAATGAGCAGTTCTTC.